The next 2 T cell receptor beta chains were all read from a single sample in a study of blood T cell repertoires in COVID-19. TCRdb's table, derived via immunoSEQ multiplex PCR, lists solely in-frame clones and lacks some. The profile shows a few hundred thousand clones, just over 85% of them singletons. Sequenced sample: PBMCs or T cells enriched from blood (not recorded which). The receptors originated from a woman in her late teens or twenties who had recovered from COVID-19.

This rearrangement joins TRBV30 to TRBJ2-7; possibly TRBD1 for D (6 bases). The V end was cut by 8 bases, the J end by 4 bases, with 12 bases between. Germline-derived CDR1 and CDR2 are GTSNPN and SVGIG (reference sequence). CDR3 length: 11 residues. The CDR3 DNA reads TGTGCCGGAAAAACAGGGTACGAGCAGTACTTC. It encodes CAGKTGYEQYF.

DNA of the CDR3: TGCGCCAGCAGCCAAGACTCATTCCTAAGGAATGGCGGAACAGATACGCAGTATTTT. This codes for CASSQDSFLRNGGTDTQYF. The rearrangement joins TRBV4-1 to TRBJ2-3; D is unresolved. Trimming removed 0 bases from V and 3 bases from J, with 22 bases in between. CDR3 size: 19 residues. The germline V gene has CDR1 MGHRA and CDR2 YSYEKL.